The text below deals with one T cell receptor (beta chain). Losses at the gene ends were 5 bases for V and 7 bases for J; bases not matched to a gene: 6. CDR1 SGHRS and CDR2 YFSETQ come from the germline V gene. The CDR3 sequence is 14 residues long. This specimen comes from a study of blood T cell repertoires in COVID-19. In the authors' methods: Amplified reference gene primers provided the basis for estimating nucleated cell counts. Repertoires were generated with immunoSEQ multiplex PCR, while TCRdb's copy carries only in-frame clones and drops some. V and J calls and clone size follow that table, whereas D and trimming were derived from the DNA. The repertoire includes about 270,000 clones, 90% of them detected once, and approximately 4% sits in the top ten.

Source material: PBMCs or T cells enriched from blood (not recorded which). This receptor was taken from a woman aged 30 to 39 with acute COVID-19. The chain joins TRBV5-1 to TRBJ2-1; TRBD2 aligns across 10 bases. The CDR3 DNA follows: TGCGCCAGCAGTTCCGGGACTAGCGTAAATGAGCAGTTCTTC. This codes for CASSSGTSVNEQFF. Variable domain in full (rest from reference TRBV5-1 and TRBJ2-1): KAGVTQTPRYLIKTRGQQVTLSCSPISGHRSVSWYQQTPGQGLQFLFEYFSETQRNKGNFPGRFSGRQFSNSRSEMNVSTLELGDSALYLCASSSGTSVNEQFFGPGTRLTVL.